A single sample gave rise to the 18 T cell receptor beta chains below, sequenced in a study of memory CD4+ T cells and cytomegalovirus serostatus. TCRdb's table, derived via immunoSEQ multiplex PCR, lists solely in-frame clones and lacks some. The table shows 35,000 to 45,000 clones, with roughly 80% occurring only once. Single viable CD3+CD4+CD8-CD45RO+ cells were sorted as the memory CD4+ T cells. Sequenced: memory CD4+ T cells from blood. The receptors derive from an adult in good health and CMV-seronegative.

This clone was detected only a few times. The chain carries TRBV7-9 and TRBJ2-2; possible D gene TRBD1, 6 bases. Germline values: CDR1 SEHNR, CDR2 FQNEAQ (reference sequence). V shed 8 bases and J shed 3 bases, with 13 bases lying between them. CDR3 length equals 14 residues. The CDR3 DNA sequence: TGTGCCAGCGGGGGCGGCAAGGACACCGGGGAGCTGTTTTTT. It is translated as CASGGGKDTGELFF.

The V gene is TRBV5-8, the J gene TRBJ2-5, with D hard to call. V dropped 4 bases and J dropped 5 bases, with 12 bases sitting between them. Germline values: CDR1 SGHTS, CDR2 YDEGEE. This CDR3 is 13 amino acids long. The CDR3 DNA follows: TGTGCCAGCAGCCGAGATCCATCGGAGACCCAGTACTTC. Translation: CASSRDPSETQYF. The full variable domain, rest sourced from reference TRBV5-8 and TRBJ2-5, is EAGVTQSPTHLIKTRGQQATLRCSPISGHTSVYWYQQALGLGLQFLLWYDEGEERNRGNFPPRFSGRQFPNYSSELNVNALELEDSALYLCASSRDPSETQYFGPGTRLLVL.

The chain recombines TRBV30 with TRBJ1-1; D uncertain. The CDR3 is 12 amino acids. The V gene's germline CDR1 is GTSNPN and CDR2 SVGIG (reference sequence). The V end lost 0 bases, the J end lost 4 bases, and 6 bases lay between the germline ends. CDR3 region: CAWSVGFTEAFF. The CDR3 DNA sequence: TGTGCCTGGAGTGTGGGTTTCACTGAAGCTTTCTTT.

The V call is TRBV7-2, the J call TRBJ2-2; D remains unclear. Trimming took off 3 bases at V and 5 bases at J, with 13 bases between the two ends. The CDR3 is 15 residues long. Germline lookup yields CDR1 SGHTA and CDR2 FQGNSA. This chain's CDR3 is CASSFQPDLTGELFF. As DNA, the CDR3 is TGTGCCAGCAGCTTCCAACCCGATCTAACCGGGGAGCTGTTTTTT.

The chain recombines TRBV7-9 with TRBJ1-4, with a possible D match to TRBD1 (6 bases). From germline, CDR1 is SEHNR and CDR2 FQNEAQ (reference sequence). The CDR3 contains 13 residues. The ends were cut back, 1 base at V and 8 bases at J, with 8 bases in the middle. CDR3 loop: CASSLDRAEKLFF. CDR3 in DNA: TGTGCCAGCAGCTTAGACAGGGCCGAAAAACTGTTTTTT. The complete variable domain, with remaining parts taken from reference TRBV7-9 and TRBJ1-4, reads DTGVSQNPRHKITKRGQNVTFRCDPISEHNRLYWYRQTLGQGPEFLTYFQNEAQLEKSRLLSDRFSAERPKGSFSTLEIQRTEQGDSAMYLCASSLDRAEKLFFGSGTQLSVL.

This clone was detected only a few times. The J gene is TRBJ2-1, the V gene TRBV7-3, with D uncertain. The CDR3 covers 15 residues. CDR1 and CDR2 from the germline V gene are SGHTA and FQGTGA. With 4 bases removed from V and 0 bases from J, the gap between germline ends came to 10 bases. CDR3 bases: TGTGCCAGCAGCTCAGGAACGCGCTCCTACAATGAGCAGTTCTTC. It translates to CASSSGTRSYNEQFF.

This rearrangement joins TRBV9 to TRBJ1-2; D is uncertain. The germline CDR1 and CDR2 sequences are SGDLS and YYNGEE. The V end lost 0 bases, the J end lost 7 bases, and 13 bases lay between the germline ends. This CDR3 is 14 amino acids long. CDR3 in amino acids: CASSVAGVPTGYTF. CDR3 sequence (DNA): TGTGCCAGCAGCGTAGCCGGGGTACCAACTGGCTACACCTTC.

The chain combines TRBV27 with TRBJ2-7, with D possibly TRBD2 on 6 matching bases. Germline loops: CDR1 MNHEY, CDR2 SMNVEV (reference sequence). This CDR3 spans 14 amino acids. With 10 bases removed from V and 0 bases from J, the gap between germline ends came to 16 bases. CDR3 sequence (DNA): TGTGCCACTCATGGGTTGGGGGGCTCCTACGAGCAGTACTTC. Its translation is CATHGLGGSYEQYF.

V and J are TRBV30 and TRBJ2-4; no reliable D call. The germline gives CDR1 GTSNPN, CDR2 SVGIG (reference sequence). The length of the CDR3 is 13 residues. Trimming left V 5 bases short and J 8 bases short, with 16 bases between. Written as DNA, the CDR3 is TGTGCCTGGGGCCGGCAAGGGATTGACATTCAGTACTTC. It codes for CAWGRQGIDIQYF.

This clone has a handful of counts. This chain uses TRBV5-4 with TRBJ2-5, with 9 nucleotides matching TRBD2. The length of the CDR3 is 17 residues. Germline V gives CDR1 SGHNT, CDR2 YYREEE (reference sequence). V dropped 4 bases and J dropped 5; count of bases not matched to a gene: 15. CDR3 nucleotide sequence: TGTGCCAGCAGCCCCAAGGGAGGCGGGGGGGCTAAGGAGACCCAGTACTTC. Its protein product is CASSPKGGGGAKETQYF. The entire variable domain, with the rest obtained from reference TRBV5-4 and TRBJ2-5, is as follows: ETGVTQSPTHLIKTRGQQVTLRCSSQSGHNTVSWYQQALGQGPQFIFQYYREEENGRGNFPPRFSGLQFPNYSSELNVNALELDDSALYLCASSPKGGGGAKETQYFGPGTRLLVL.

The V and J genes are TRBV6-5 and TRBJ2-7, with D possibly TRBD2 on 5 matching bases. Between the trimmed V and J ends, which lost 0 bases and 3 bases, there was a span of 12 bases. Per the germline V gene, CDR1 is MNHEY and CDR2 is SVGAGI. The CDR3 length is 15 residues. CDR3 sequence (DNA): TGTGCCAGCAGTTACTCGGTTCGGGGAGTCTACGAGCAGTACTTC. Encoded protein: CASSYSVRGVYEQYF.

Only a few counts were recorded for this clone. This sequence joins TRBV18 and TRBJ2-7; no firm D call. The CDR3 sequence is 13 residues long. Trimming removed 3 bases at V and 6 bases at J, with 12 bases between. CDR1 KGHSH and CDR2 LQKENI come from the germline V gene. For the CDR3, the DNA is TGTGCCAGCTCACCGGGCACGTTAGCCGAGCAGTACTTC. This translates into CASSPGTLAEQYF.

V usage is TRBV9 and J usage is TRBJ2-5, with 7 bases aligning to TRBD2. CDR1 is SGDLS and CDR2 is YYNGEE in the germline V gene. CDR3 length: 16 amino acids. V trimming: 4 bases; J trimming: 3 bases; junction bases outside the gene matches: 12. CDR3 DNA: TGTGCCAGCAGCTTGATTGGGGGGGAACCTAAAGAGACCCAGTACTTC. Protein sequence: CASSLIGGEPKETQYF.

This clone was picked up one time. V is TRBV6-1 and J is TRBJ1-2, with D uncertain. Per the germline V gene, CDR1 is MNHNS and CDR2 is SASEGT. V was trimmed by 2 bases and J by 5 bases, leaving 12 bases between them. The CDR3 extends over 14 amino acids. The CDR3 DNA follows: TGTGCCAGCAGTGAAAGTTGGGCGGCTTATGGCTACACCTTC. This gives the protein CASSESWAAYGYTF.

The V gene is TRBV14, the J gene TRBJ2-7, with TRBD1 identical over 11 bases. Germline assignment: CDR1 SGHDN and CDR2 FVKESK. With 7 bases clipped from V and 2 bases from J, the junction kept 4 bases outside the gene matches. The CDR3 runs 14 residues. The CDR3 protein is CASTPGQGAYEQYF. The DNA for the CDR3 is TGTGCCAGCACCCCGGGACAGGGGGCCTACGAGCAGTACTTC.

This clone was detected once. This chain connects TRBV7-8 to TRBJ1-6; 7 bases line up with TRBD1. There are 15 residues in the CDR3. Germline assignment: CDR1 SGHVS and CDR2 FQNEAQ. J gave up 7 bases and V 5 bases, and 8 bases lay outside the gene matches. The CDR3 sequence: CASSVDRVGNSPLHF. The CDR3 DNA is TGTGCCAGCAGCGTCGACAGGGTGGGAAATTCACCCCTCCACTTT.

The V call is TRBV4-3, the J call TRBJ2-5; possibly TRBD1 or TRBD2 for D (5 bases each). The CDR3 extends over 15 amino acids. V lost 0 bases and J 4 bases, leaving 12 bases between the germline ends. Germline V gene sequence: CDR1 LGHNA, CDR2 YSLEER. CDR3 sequence: CASSQDEGFGETQYF. The CDR3 DNA is TGCGCCAGCAGCCAAGATGAGGGGTTCGGAGAGACCCAGTACTTC.

This clone came up a few times. V is TRBV13 and J is TRBJ1-6; D gene ambiguous. The CDR3 extends over 14 amino acids. With 6 bases removed from V and 7 bases from J, the gap between germline ends came to 13 bases. Germline V gene data show CDR1 as PRHDT and CDR2 as FYEKMQ (reference sequence). The CDR3 reads CASSPGRLNSPLHF. The DNA of the CDR3 is TGTGCCAGCAGTCCGGGCCGTTTGAATTCACCCCTCCACTTT.